This T cell receptor (beta chain) is drawn from a study of control samples from healthy donors and cancer patients. Trimming took 5 bases from V and 1 from J; bases not matched to a gene: 6. CDR3 length: 15 amino acids. CDR1 is SGHTA and CDR2 is FQGTGA in the germline V gene. Produced via immunoSEQ multiplex PCR; TCRdb's table is partial and in-frame only. The sample holds around 94,000 clones, 92% seen once. This rearrangement joins TRBV7-3 to TRBJ2-3, with 7 bases fitting TRBD1. Sequencing input: blood. This TCR was sampled from a woman between 18 and 30 years old in good health. The CDR3 nucleotides are TGTGCCAGCAGCAAACAGGGGCCCGGCACAGATACGCAGTATTTT. Translated, it gives CASSKQGPGTDTQYF. The full variable domain, its missing parts supplied by reference TRBV7-3 and TRBJ2-3, is GAGVSQTPSNKVTEKGKYVELRCDPISGHTALYWYRQSLGQGPEFLIYFQGTGAADDSGLPNDRFFAVRPEGSVSTLKIQRTERGDSAVYLCASSKQGPGTDTQYFGPGTRLTVL.